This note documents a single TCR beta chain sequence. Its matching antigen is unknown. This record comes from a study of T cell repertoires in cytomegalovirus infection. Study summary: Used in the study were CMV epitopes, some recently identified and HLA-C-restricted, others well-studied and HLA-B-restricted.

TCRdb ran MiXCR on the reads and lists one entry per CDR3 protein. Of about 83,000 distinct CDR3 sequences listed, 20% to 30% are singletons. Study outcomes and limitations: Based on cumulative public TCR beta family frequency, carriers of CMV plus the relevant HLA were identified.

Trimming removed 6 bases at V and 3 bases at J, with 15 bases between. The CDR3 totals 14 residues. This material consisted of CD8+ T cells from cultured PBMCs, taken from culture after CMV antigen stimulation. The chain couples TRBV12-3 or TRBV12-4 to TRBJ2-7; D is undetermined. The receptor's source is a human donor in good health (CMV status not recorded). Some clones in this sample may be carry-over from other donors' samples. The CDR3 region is CASSRAALIYEQYF. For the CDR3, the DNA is TGTGCCAGCAGCCGCGCGGCGCTTATCTACGAGCAGTACTTC.